Detailed here is one T cell receptor (beta chain). As yet, its antigen is unknown. The data originate from a study of chemoradiotherapy in HPV16-positive cancers. Looked up from germline, CDR1 is SGHRS and CDR2 is YFSETQ. The CDR3 length is 14 residues. V lost 4 bases, J lost 8 bases, and 9 bases stayed unmatched. Points from the study as a whole: HPV-responsive T-cell expansion during chemoradiotherapy was linked to improved recurrence-free survival in HPV16-positive patients.

Sequencing used immunoSEQ multiplex PCR; TCRdb keeps in-frame clones, though not all of them. The sample lists fewer than 35,000 clones; approximately 93% were seen once. V gene TRBV5-1 combines with J gene TRBJ1-2; 9 nucleotides line up with TRBD1. Here the sequenced sample was blood, taken from a patient who underwent chemoradiotherapy. The sequence derives from a human donor with HPV-associated anogenital cancer. The CDR3 protein is CASSTRDRVGGYTF. DNA for the CDR3: TGCGCCAGCAGCACCCGGGACAGGGTTGGAGGCTACACCTTC.